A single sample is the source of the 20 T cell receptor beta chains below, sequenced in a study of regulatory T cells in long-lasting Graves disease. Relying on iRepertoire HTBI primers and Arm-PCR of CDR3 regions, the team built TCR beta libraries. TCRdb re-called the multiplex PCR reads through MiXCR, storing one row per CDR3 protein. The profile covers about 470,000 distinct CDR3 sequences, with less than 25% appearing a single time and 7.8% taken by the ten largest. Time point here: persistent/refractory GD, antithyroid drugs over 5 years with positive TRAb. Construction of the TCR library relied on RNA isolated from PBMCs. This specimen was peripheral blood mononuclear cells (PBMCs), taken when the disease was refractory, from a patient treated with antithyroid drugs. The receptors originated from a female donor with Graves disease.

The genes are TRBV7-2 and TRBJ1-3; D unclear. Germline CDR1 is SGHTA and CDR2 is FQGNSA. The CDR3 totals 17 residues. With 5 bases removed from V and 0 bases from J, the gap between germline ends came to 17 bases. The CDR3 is CASSPGGGSLSGNTIYF. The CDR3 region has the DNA TGTGCCAGCAGCCCAGGAGGTGGAAGTCTCTCTGGAAACACCATATATTTT.

CDR3 in amino acids: CASSPGVLAGGPTGELFF. The DNA for the CDR3 is TGTGCCAGCAGCCCCGGGGTCCTAGCGGGAGGACCCACCGGGGAGCTGTTTTTT. V usage is TRBV6-1 and J usage is TRBJ2-2; 11 bases are a match to TRBD2. After removal of 6 bases from V and 4 bases from J, the junction contained 13 bases not matched to a gene. The germline V gene encodes CDR1 MNHNS and CDR2 SASEGT. The CDR3 spans 18 residues.

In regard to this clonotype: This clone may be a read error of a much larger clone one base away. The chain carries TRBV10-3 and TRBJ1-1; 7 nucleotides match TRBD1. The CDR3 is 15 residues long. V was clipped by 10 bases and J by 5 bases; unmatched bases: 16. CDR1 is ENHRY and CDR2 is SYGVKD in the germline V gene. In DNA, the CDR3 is TGTGCCACCACTTCGACTGAGACAGGGCGGACTGAAGCTTTCTTT. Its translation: CATTSTETGRTEAFF.

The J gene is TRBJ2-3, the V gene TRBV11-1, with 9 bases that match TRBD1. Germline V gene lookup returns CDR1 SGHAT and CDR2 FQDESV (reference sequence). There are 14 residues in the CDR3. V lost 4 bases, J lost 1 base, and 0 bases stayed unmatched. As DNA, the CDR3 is TGTGCCAGCAGCTGGACAGGGGGCACAGATACGCAGTATTTT. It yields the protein CASSWTGGTDTQYF.

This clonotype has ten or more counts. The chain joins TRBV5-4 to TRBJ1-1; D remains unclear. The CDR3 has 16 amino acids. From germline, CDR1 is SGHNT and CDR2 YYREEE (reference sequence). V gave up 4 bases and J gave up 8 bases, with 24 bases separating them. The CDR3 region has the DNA TGTGCCAGCAGCCCTAACCCAGGACGCAGCGGGAACGAAGCTTTCTTT. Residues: CASSPNPGRSGNEAFF.

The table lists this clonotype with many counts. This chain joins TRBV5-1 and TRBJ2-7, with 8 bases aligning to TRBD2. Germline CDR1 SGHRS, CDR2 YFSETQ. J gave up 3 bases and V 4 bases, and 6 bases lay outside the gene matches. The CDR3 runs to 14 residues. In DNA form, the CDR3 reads TGCGCCAGCAGCCCGACTAGCGACTACTACGAGCAGTACTTC. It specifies CASSPTSDYYEQYF.

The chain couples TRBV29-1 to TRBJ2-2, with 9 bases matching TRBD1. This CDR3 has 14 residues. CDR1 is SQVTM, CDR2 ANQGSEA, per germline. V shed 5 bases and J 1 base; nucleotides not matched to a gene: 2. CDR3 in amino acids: CSVTGQGNTGELFF. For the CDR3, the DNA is TGCAGCGTTACGGGACAGGGGAACACCGGGGAGCTGTTTTTT.

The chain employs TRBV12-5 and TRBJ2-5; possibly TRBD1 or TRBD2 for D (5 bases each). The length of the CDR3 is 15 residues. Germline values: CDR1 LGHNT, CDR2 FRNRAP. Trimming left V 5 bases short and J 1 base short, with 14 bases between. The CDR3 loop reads CASGHGDGRQETQYF. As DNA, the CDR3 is TGTGCTAGTGGTCATGGGGACGGCCGCCAAGAGACCCAGTACTTC.

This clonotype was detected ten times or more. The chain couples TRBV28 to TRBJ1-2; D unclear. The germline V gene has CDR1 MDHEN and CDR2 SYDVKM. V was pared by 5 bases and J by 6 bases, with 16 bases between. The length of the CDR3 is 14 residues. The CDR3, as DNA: TGTGCCAGCAGTCCGGGTCGTCGAGCTCATGGCTACACCTTC. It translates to CASSPGRRAHGYTF.

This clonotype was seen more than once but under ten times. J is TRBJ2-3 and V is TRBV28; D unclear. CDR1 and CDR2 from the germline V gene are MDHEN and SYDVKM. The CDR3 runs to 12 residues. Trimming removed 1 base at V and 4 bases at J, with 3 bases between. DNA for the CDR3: TGTGCCAGCAGTTTATACGCAGATACGCAGTATTTT. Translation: CASSLYADTQYF.

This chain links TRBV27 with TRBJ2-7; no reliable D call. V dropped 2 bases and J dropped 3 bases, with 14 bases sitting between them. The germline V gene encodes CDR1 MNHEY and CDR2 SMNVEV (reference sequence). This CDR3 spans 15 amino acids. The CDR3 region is CASSLGAIFNYEQYF. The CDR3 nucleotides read TGTGCCAGCAGTTTAGGAGCCATATTTAACTACGAGCAGTACTTC.

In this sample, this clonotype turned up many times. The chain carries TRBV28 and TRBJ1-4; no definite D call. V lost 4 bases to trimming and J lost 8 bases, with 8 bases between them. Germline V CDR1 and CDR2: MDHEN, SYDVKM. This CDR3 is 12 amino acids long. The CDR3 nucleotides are TGTGCCAGCAGTTCCCTAGGAGAAAAACTGTTTTTT. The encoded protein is CASSSLGEKLFF.

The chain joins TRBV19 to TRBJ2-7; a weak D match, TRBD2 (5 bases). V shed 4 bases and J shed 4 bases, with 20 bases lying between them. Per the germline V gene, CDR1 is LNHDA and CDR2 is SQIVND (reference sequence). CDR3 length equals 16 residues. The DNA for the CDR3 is TGTGCCAGTAGTAAGCCCCCCCGTGGGGAGACTTACGAGCAGTACTTC. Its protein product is CASSKPPRGETYEQYF.

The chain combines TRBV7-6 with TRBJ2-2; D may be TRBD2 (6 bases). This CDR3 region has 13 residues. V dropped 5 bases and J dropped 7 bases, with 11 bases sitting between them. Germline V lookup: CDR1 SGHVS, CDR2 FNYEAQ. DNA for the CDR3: TGTGCCAGCAGCATACGGGGGTTCGGGGAGCTGTTTTTT. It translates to CASSIRGFGELFF.

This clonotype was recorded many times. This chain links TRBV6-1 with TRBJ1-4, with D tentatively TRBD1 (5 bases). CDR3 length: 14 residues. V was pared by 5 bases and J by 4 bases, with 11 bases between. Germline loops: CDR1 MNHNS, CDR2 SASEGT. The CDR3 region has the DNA TGTGCCAGCAGTCTGGGGCGCAATAATGAAAAACTGTTTTTT. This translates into CASSLGRNNEKLFF.

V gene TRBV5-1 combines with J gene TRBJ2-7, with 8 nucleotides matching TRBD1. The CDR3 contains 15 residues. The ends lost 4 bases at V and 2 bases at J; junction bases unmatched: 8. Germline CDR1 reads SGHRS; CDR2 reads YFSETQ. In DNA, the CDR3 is TGCGCCAGCAGCGTTGGACAGGGTGGAACCTACGAGCAGTACTTC. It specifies CASSVGQGGTYEQYF.

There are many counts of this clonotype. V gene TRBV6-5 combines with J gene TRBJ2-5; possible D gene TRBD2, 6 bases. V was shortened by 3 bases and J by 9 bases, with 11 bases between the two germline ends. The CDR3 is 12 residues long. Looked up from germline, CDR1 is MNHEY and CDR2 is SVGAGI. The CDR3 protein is CASSYRGKAQYF. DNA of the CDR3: TGTGCCAGCAGTTATCGGGGGAAAGCCCAGTACTTC.

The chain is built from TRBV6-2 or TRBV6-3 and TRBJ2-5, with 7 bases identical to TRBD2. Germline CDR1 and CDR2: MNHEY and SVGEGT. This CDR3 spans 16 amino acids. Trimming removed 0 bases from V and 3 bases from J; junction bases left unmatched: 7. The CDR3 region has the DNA TGTGCCAGCAGTTACTCCTTTGGGGGGGGGAAAGAGACCCAGTACTTC. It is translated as CASSYSFGGGKETQYF.

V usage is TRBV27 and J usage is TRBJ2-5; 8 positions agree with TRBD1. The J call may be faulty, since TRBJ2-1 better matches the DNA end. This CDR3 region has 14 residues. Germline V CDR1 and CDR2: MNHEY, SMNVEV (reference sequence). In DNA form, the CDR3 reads TGTGCCATTCGAAGGCAGGGGGCTGGCAATGAGCAGTTCTTC. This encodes CAIRRQGAGNEQFF.

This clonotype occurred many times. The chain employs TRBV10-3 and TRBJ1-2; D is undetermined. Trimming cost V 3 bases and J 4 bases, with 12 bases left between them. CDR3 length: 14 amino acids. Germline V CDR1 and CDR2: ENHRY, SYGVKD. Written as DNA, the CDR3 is TGTGCCATCAGTGACTCTACAGCTACCTATGGCTACACCTTC. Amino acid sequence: CAISDSTATYGYTF.